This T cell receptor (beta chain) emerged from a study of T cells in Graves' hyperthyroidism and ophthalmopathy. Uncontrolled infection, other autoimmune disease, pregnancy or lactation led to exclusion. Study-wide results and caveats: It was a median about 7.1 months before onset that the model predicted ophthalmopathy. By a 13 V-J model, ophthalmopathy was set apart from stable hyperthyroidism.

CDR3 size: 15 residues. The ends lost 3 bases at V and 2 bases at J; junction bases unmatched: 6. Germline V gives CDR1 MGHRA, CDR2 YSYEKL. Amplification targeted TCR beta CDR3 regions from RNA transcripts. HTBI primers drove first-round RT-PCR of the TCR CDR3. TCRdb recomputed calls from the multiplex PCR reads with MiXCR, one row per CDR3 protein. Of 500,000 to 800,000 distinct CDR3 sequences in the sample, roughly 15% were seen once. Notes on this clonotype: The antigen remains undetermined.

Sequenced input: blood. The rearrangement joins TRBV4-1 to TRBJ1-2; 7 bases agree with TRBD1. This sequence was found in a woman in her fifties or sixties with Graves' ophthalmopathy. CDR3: CASSHRRDRNYGYTF. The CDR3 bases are TGCGCCAGCAGCCATCGTAGGGACAGAAACTATGGCTACACCTTC.